The 9 T cell receptor beta chains below were found in one sample sequenced in a study of T cell responses to AZD1222 COVID-19 vaccine (dated by TCRdb to the early 2020s). To prepare the library, the immunoSEQ multiplex PCR assay was applied. TCRdb re-hosts the immuneACCESS table, in-frame sequences only. Its copies lack some clones; in the studies checked, an unresolved V gene accounts for under half of them, and the cause for the rest is not known. This sample has 100,000 to 150,000 clones in its table, and roughly 85% of those were observed once. The ten largest make up 7.9% of the sample. Taken with the paper, the label for time point translates to: about 28 days (+/-7) after the second vaccine dose. The treatment or condition label, read with the paper, signifies: meningococcal conjugate vaccine given as trial control. The sequencing here drew on peripheral blood, taken 28 days after the second dose of the MenACWY control vaccine. These receptors were taken from an adult who received the MenACWY meningococcal vaccine as a control.

This chain links TRBV2 with TRBJ1-5, with D perhaps TRBD1 (5 bases). Germline loops: CDR1 SNHLY, CDR2 FYNNEI. Trimming took 5 bases from V and 6 from J, leaving 17 bases between them. CDR3 length equals 15 residues. CDR3: CASSPDSWGTQPQHF. The DNA for the CDR3 is TGTGCCAGCAGTCCGGACTCGTGGGGCACTCAGCCCCAGCATTTT. Full variable domain (remainder filled in from reference TRBV2 and TRBJ1-5): EPEVTQTPSHQVTQMGQEVILRCVPISNHLYFYWYRQILGQKVEFLVSFYNNEISEKSEIFDDQFSVERPDGSNFTLKIRSTKLEDSAMYFCASSPDSWGTQPQHFGDGTRLSIL.

This chain's CDR3 is CATNRGPAYEQYF. In DNA form, the CDR3 reads TGTGCCACAAACAGGGGCCCAGCCTACGAGCAGTACTTC. The rearrangement uses TRBV6-5 and TRBJ2-7; 7 bases are shared with TRBD1. CDR1 MNHEY and CDR2 SVGAGI come from the germline V gene. The CDR3 is made up of 13 amino acids. With 10 bases clipped from V and 2 bases from J, the junction kept 8 bases outside the gene matches.

The chain joins TRBV29-1 to TRBJ2-1; perhaps D is TRBD1 or TRBD2 (5 bases each). The ends were cut back, 4 bases at V and 7 bases at J, with 11 bases in the middle. The CDR3 is made up of 12 amino acids. Germline V gene lookup returns CDR1 SQVTM and CDR2 ANQGSEA. This CDR3 is CSVGGVKNEQFF. The DNA of the CDR3 is TGCAGCGTTGGAGGGGTAAAGAATGAGCAGTTCTTC.

The CDR3 sequence is CASSLRAGGGNQPQHF. The CDR3 DNA reads as TGTGCCAGCAGCTTAAGGGCAGGGGGGGGTAATCAGCCCCAGCATTTT. This sequence joins TRBV11-2 and TRBJ1-5, with TRBD1 matching 7 bases. The CDR3 is made up of 16 amino acids. The V gene end was trimmed by 2 bases and the J gene end by 4 bases; junction bases not matched to a gene: 8. Germline loops: CDR1 SGHAT, CDR2 FQNNGV.

CDR3 sequence: CASSPPGQGRLETQYF. The CDR3 region has the DNA TGTGCCAGCTCTCCTCCAGGCCAGGGGCGATTGGAGACCCAGTACTTC. The rearrangement joins TRBV18 to TRBJ2-5; D perhaps matches TRBD1 (6 bases). This CDR3 has 16 amino acids. The V and J ends lost 6 bases and 5 bases respectively, with 22 bases between them. Germline CDR1 is KGHSH and CDR2 is LQKENI. The full variable domain, in which reference TRBV18 and TRBJ2-5 provide the parts outside the CDR3, is NAGVMQNPRHLVRRRGQEARLRCSPMKGHSHVYWYRQLPEEGLKFMVYLQKENIIDESGMPKERFSAEFPKEGPSILRIQQVVRGDSAAYFCASSPPGQGRLETQYFGPGTRLLVL.

The chain carries TRBV5-5 and TRBJ1-2; D remains ambiguous. Deletions cut 0 bases from V and 2 bases from J, with 11 bases between. The CDR3 sequence is 15 residues long. Looked up from germline, CDR1 is SGHKS and CDR2 is YYEKEE (reference sequence). CDR3 region: CASSLGVGENYGYTF. The CDR3 region has the DNA TGTGCCAGCAGCTTGGGGGTTGGTGAAAACTATGGCTACACCTTC.

The rearrangement links TRBV5-4 to TRBJ2-3; D possibly corresponds to TRBD2 (6 bases). The germline CDR1 and CDR2 sequences are SGHNT and YYREEE (reference sequence). The CDR3 is made up of 13 amino acids. The germline V and J ends were trimmed by 3 bases and 10 bases, with 15 bases remaining between them. The DNA for the CDR3 is TGTGCCAGCAGCTCCCGGGACTCTGAAGCGCAGTATTTT. Encoded protein: CASSSRDSEAQYF.

This clone was recorded a few times. The chain employs TRBV5-1 and TRBJ1-1, with 7 bases that match TRBD1. This CDR3 has 14 amino acids. The V gene end was trimmed by 5 bases and the J gene end by 3 bases; junction bases not matched to a gene: 7. Germline V lookup: CDR1 SGHRS, CDR2 YFSETQ. In DNA, the CDR3 is TGCGCCAGCAGTCGACAGGGTGGTGACACTGAAGCTTTCTTT. As protein: CASSRQGGDTEAFF.

This clone came up a few times. The J gene is TRBJ2-7, the V gene TRBV11-2, with no clear D. The germline gives CDR1 SGHAT, CDR2 FQNNGV. The CDR3 is 14 amino acids. The V and J ends lost 1 base and 6 bases respectively, with 13 bases between them. CDR3: CASSLASLVLEQYF. CDR3 DNA sequence: TGTGCCAGCAGCTTAGCCTCCCTCGTCCTCGAGCAGTACTTC.